This TCR beta chain was recovered during a study of PD-1 blockade in classical Hodgkin lymphoma. Findings and limits, study-wide: Lower baseline TCR diversity was reported for newly diagnosed patients than for healthy donors.

The germline gives CDR1 SGDLS, CDR2 YYNGEE. V was pared by 0 bases and J by 4 bases, with 17 bases between. The length of the CDR3 is 17 residues. For this clone: The antigen is not known.

TCRdb's table, derived via immunoSEQ multiplex PCR, lists solely in-frame clones and lacks some. This sample carries around 28,000 clones, 60% to 75% of them seen once, and the ten largest clones take around 26%. Exposure to brentuximab vedotin varied, and each patient had relapsed following autologous stem cell transplantation. This sample comprised peripheral blood mononuclear cells (PBMCs), obtained before the second cycle of nivolumab. J is TRBJ1-3 and V is TRBV9; a possible D gene is TRBD1 (5 bases). The source is a human donor with classical Hodgkin lymphoma. The CDR3, as DNA: TGTGCCAGCAGCGTAGCTCGCGGGGCCAGCCTAGGAAACACCATATATTTT. Its protein product is CASSVARGASLGNTIYF.